Listed below are T cell receptor beta chains from one sample, sequenced in a study of CD8+ T cells in alopecia areata. The repertoire was sequenced with immunoSEQ multiplex PCR; TCRdb's copy has only in-frame clones and lacks some. The table records approximately 180,000 clones, roughly 60% of them present only once. The source was CD4+ T cells sorted from blood, collected around week 50, from a patient treated with tofacitinib. All receptors derive from a human donor with alopecia areata. The conserved cysteine and the conserved F or W are not part of the CDR3 here.

>TRBV7-2
ASSATGATPTEQY
>TRBV30
AWSSPDNEQF
>TRBV18
ASSGTGVNEQF
>TRBV28
ASSLGQPQYEQY
>TRBV4-2
ASSQTRVTEAF
>TRBV20-1
SARGTDGYT
>TRBV30
AGSGSQTYIQY
>TRBV15
ATSRAGIFDYGYT
>TRBV2
ASSLDRPTTNEKLF
>TRBV4-3
ASSQERVGASSYNEQF
>TRBV29-1
SGIRDREAF
>TRBV29-1
SVRDSINQPQH
>TRBV7-2
ASSFSAHEQY
>TRBV7-2
ASSSRTGSNIQY
>TRBV10-3
AIMGQGQETQY
>TRBV6-6
ASSYSQAFTGGYT
>TRBV30
AWRTGSGSTEAF
>TRBV5-4
ASSLQTDTQY
>TRBV2
ASSLNTGELF
>TRBV29-1
SVEDLGPGLAHEQF
>TRBV9
ASSPAGRNYEQY
>TRBV5-1
ASSLVIDQKQY
>TRBV4-3
ASSQAGAVTNEKLF